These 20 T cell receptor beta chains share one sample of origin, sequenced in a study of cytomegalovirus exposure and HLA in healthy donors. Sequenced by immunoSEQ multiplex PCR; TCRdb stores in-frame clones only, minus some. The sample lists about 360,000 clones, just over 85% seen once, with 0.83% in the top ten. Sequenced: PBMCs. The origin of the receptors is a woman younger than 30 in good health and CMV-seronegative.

In DNA form, the CDR3 reads TGTGCCAGCAGTTTGATGGGAGGCTATGGCTACACCTTC. Its protein is CASSLMGGYGYTF. The chain employs TRBV28 and TRBJ1-2; D is unresolved. Germline V gives CDR1 MDHEN, CDR2 SYDVKM. V was cut by 3 bases and J by 4 bases, with 9 bases left in between. The CDR3 extends over 13 amino acids.

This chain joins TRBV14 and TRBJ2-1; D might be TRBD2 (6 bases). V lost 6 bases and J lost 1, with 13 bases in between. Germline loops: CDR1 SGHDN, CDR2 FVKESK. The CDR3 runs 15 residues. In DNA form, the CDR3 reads TGTGCCAGCAGTCAACGGGGGTTGTCCTACAATGAGCAGTTCTTC. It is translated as CASSQRGLSYNEQFF. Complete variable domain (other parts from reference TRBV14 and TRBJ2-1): EAGVTQFPSHSVIEKGQTVTLRCDPISGHDNLYWYRRVMGKEIKFLLHFVKESKQDESGMPNNRFLAERTGGTYSTLKVQPAELEDSGVYFCASSQRGLSYNEQFFGPGTRLTVL.

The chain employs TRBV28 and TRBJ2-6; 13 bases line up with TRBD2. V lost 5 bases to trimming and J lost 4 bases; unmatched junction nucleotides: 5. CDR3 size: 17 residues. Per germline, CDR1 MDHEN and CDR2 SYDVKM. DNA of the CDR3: TGTGCCAGCAGTCCACTAGCGGGGGGGCTCGGGGCCAACGTCCTGACTTTC. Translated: CASSPLAGGLGANVLTF. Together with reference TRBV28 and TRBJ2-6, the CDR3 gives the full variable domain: DVKVTQSSRYLVKRTGEKVFLECVQDMDHENMFWYRQDPGLGLRLIYFSYDVKMKEKGDIPEGYSVSREKKERFSLILESASTNQTSMYLCASSPLAGGLGANVLTFGAGSRLTVL.

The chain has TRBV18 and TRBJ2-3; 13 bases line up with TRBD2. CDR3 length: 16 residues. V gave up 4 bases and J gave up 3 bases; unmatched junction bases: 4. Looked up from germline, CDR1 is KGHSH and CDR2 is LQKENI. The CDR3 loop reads CASSQTSGGPTDTQYF. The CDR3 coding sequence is TGTGCCAGCTCACAGACTAGCGGGGGGCCTACAGATACGCAGTATTTT. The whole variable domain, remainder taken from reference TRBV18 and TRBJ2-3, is NAGVMQNPRHLVRRRGQEARLRCSPMKGHSHVYWYRQLPEEGLKFMVYLQKENIIDESGMPKERFSAEFPKEGPSILRIQQVVRGDSAAYFCASSQTSGGPTDTQYFGPGTRLTVL.

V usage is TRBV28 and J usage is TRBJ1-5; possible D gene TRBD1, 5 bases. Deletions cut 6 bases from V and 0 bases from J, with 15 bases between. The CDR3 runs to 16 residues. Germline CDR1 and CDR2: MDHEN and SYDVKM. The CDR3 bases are TGTGCCAGCAGCCCCGGGGGAGGAGCTAGCAATCAGCCCCAGCATTTT. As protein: CASSPGGGASNQPQHF.

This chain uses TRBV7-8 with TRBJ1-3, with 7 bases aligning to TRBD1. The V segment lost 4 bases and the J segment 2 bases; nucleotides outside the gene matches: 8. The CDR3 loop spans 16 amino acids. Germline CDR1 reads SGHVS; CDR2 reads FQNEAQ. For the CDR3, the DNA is TGTGCCAGCAGCTACCTGGGACAGCAGACTGGAAACACCATATATTTT. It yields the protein CASSYLGQQTGNTIYF.

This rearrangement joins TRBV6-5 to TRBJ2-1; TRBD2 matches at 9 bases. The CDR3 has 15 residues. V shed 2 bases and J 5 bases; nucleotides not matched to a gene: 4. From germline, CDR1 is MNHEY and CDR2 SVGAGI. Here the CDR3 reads CASSYETSGHNEQFF. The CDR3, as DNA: TGTGCCAGCAGTTACGAGACTAGCGGTCACAATGAGCAGTTCTTC.

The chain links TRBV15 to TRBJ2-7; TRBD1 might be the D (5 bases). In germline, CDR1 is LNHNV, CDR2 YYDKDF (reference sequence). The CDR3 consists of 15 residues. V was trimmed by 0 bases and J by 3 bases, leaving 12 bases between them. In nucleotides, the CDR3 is TGTGCCACCAGCAGAGATCGAGACAGAAGCTACGAGCAGTACTTC. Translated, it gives CATSRDRDRSYEQYF.

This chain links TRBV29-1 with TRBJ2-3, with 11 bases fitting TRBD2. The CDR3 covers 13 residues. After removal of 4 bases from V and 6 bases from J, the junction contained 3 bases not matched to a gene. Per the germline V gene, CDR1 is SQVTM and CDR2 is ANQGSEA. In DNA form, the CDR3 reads TGCAGCGTTGGACTAGCGGGATCGGATACGCAGTATTTT. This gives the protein CSVGLAGSDTQYF.

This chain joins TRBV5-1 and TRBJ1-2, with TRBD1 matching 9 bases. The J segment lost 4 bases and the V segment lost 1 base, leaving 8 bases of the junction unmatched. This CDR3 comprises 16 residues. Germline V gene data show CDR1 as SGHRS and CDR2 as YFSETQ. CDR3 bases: TGCGCCAGCAGCTTGATACAGGGGGCGCTTACCTATGGCTACACCTTC. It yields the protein CASSLIQGALTYGYTF.

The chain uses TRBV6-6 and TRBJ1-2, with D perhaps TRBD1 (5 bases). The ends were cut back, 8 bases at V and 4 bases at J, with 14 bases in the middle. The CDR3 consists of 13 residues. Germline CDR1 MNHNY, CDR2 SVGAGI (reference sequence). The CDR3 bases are TGTGCCAGCGGGCCTAGGGGAATCTATGGCTACACCTTC. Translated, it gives CASGPRGIYGYTF.

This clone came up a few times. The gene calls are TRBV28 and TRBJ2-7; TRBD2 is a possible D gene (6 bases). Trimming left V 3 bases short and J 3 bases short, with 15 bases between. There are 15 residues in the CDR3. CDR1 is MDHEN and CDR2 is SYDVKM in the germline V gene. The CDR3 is CASSLGSGSGYEQYF. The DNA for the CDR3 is TGTGCCAGCAGTTTGGGCTCAGGTAGCGGCTACGAGCAGTACTTC. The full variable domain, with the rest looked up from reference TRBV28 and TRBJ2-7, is DVKVTQSSRYLVKRTGEKVFLECVQDMDHENMFWYRQDPGLGLRLIYFSYDVKMKEKGDIPEGYSVSREKKERFSLILESASTNQTSMYLCASSLGSGSGYEQYFGPGTRLTVT.

The chain's CDR3 is CASSQGHWEYF. For the CDR3, the DNA is TGTGCCAGCAGCCAGGGACATTGGGAGTATTTT. V usage is TRBV14 and J usage is TRBJ2-3; D is possibly TRBD1 (6 bases). The ends were cut back, 3 bases at V and 13 bases at J, with 11 bases in the middle. Germline loops: CDR1 SGHDN, CDR2 FVKESK. The CDR3 loop spans 11 amino acids.

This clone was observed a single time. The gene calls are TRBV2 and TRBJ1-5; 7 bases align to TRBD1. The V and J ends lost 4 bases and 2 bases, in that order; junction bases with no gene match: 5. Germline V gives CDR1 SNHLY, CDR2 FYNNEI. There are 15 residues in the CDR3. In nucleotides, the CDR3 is TGTGCCAGCAGTGGGGGCAGGGGGGGCAATCAGCCCCAGCATTTT. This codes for CASSGGRGGNQPQHF.

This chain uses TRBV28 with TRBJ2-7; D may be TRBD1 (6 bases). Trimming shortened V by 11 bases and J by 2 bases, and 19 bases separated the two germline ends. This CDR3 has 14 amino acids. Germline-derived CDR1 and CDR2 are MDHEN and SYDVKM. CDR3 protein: CACARGRGPYEQYF. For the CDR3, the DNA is TGTGCCTGTGCTAGGGGCAGGGGACCCTACGAGCAGTACTTC.

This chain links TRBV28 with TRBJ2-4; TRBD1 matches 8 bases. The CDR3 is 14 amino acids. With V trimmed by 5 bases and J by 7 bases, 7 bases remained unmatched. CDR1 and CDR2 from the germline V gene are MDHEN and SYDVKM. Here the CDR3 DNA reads TGTGCCAGCAGTATCGACAGGGGTCGGAACATTCAGTACTTC. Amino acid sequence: CASSIDRGRNIQYF. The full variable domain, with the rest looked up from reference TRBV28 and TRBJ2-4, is DVKVTQSSRYLVKRTGEKVFLECVQDMDHENMFWYRQDPGLGLRLIYFSYDVKMKEKGDIPEGYSVSREKKERFSLILESASTNQTSMYLCASSIDRGRNIQYFGAGTRLSVL.

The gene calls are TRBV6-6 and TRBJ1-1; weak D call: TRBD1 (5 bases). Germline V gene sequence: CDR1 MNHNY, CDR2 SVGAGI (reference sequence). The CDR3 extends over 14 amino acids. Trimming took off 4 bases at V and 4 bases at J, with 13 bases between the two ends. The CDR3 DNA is TGTGCCAGCAGTTGGGGTGGGGCGGCCACTGAAGCTTTCTTT. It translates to CASSWGGAATEAFF.

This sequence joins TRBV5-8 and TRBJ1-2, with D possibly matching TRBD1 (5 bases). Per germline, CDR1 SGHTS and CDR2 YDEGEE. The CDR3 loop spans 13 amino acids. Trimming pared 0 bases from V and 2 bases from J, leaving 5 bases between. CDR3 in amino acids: CASSLGGNYGYTF. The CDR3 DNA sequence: TGTGCCAGCAGCTTGGGGGGCAACTATGGCTACACCTTC.

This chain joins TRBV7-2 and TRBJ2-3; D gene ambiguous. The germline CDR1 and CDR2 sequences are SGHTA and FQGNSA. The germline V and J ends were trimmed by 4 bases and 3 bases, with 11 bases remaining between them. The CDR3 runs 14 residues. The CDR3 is CASSSGRSTDTQYF. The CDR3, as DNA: TGTGCCAGCAGCTCTGGGCGTTCGACAGATACGCAGTATTTT.

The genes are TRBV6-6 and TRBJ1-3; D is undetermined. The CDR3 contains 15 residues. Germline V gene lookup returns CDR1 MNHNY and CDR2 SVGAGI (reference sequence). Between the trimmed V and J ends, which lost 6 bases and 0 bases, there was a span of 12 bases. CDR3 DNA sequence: TGTGCCAGCAGGGGCTCGAGTTACTCTGGAAACACCATATATTTT. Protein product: CASRGSSYSGNTIYF.